This TCR beta chain came from a study of Graves' ophthalmopathy and Graves' hyperthyroidism. With 7 bases removed from V and 4 bases from J, the gap between germline ends came to 6 bases. The CDR3 is 10 amino acids. Germline V gene lookup returns CDR1 DFQATT and CDR2 SNEGSKA (reference sequence). A few counts support this clonotype. TCR beta CDR3 amplification used RNA transcripts. RT-PCR was first run with HTBI primers, then multiplex PCR in a second round. TCRdb independently ran MiXCR on the multiplex PCR reads; one entry per CDR3 protein. The sample lists around 520,000 distinct CDR3 sequences, approximately 35% occurring once.

Sequencing was performed on peripheral blood or thyroid tissue (not recorded which). V is TRBV20-1 and J is TRBJ2-3; no firm D call. The sequence derives from an adult man with Graves' hyperthyroidism. The CDR3 DNA is TGCAGTGTCCAGGCAGATACGCAGTATTTT. It yields the protein CSVQADTQYF.